The 19 T cell receptor beta chains given below trace back to one sample, sequenced in a study of T cell responses to AZD1222 COVID-19 vaccine. Sequencing used immunoSEQ multiplex PCR; TCRdb keeps in-frame clones, though not all of them. Among roughly 170,000 clones listed, 88% were seen once. The material sequenced was peripheral blood, taken on day 0 of AZD1222 vaccination. The receptors come from an adult in good health.

The J gene is TRBJ1-2, the V gene TRBV10-3; D perhaps matches TRBD1 (6 bases). Trimming shortened V by 4 bases and J by 7 bases, and 13 bases separated the two germline ends. Germline V gives CDR1 ENHRY, CDR2 SYGVKD. The CDR3 covers 13 residues. The CDR3 bases are TGTGCCATCAGTGTACAGGGAATCGGTGGCTACACCTTC. Protein sequence: CAISVQGIGGYTF.

This clone was recorded once. This chain links TRBV7-3 with TRBJ1-2; 7 bases match TRBD1. Germline V gene lookup returns CDR1 SGHTA and CDR2 FQGTGA. CDR3 length: 13 amino acids. V dropped 3 bases and J dropped 4; count of bases not matched to a gene: 2. The CDR3 bases are TGTGCCAGCAGCTTTGGGACAGCCTATGGCTACACCTTC. Its protein is CASSFGTAYGYTF.

The V gene is TRBV4-2, the J gene TRBJ1-3; D may be TRBD1 (6 bases). The CDR3 is 22 residues long. V was trimmed by 1 base and J by 0 bases, leaving 28 bases between them. Germline lookup yields CDR1 LGHNA and CDR2 YNFKEQ. The CDR3 DNA is TGTGCCAGCAGCCAAGTTTCCCTGACCTTTGCAGGGGCCAATTCCTCTGGAAACACCATATATTTT. Its translation is CASSQVSLTFAGANSSGNTIYF.

The chain carries TRBV7-9 and TRBJ2-7; 7 bases match TRBD1. Germline V CDR1 and CDR2: SEHNR, FQNEAQ (reference sequence). This CDR3 contains 17 residues. V dropped 2 bases and J dropped 1; count of bases not matched to a gene: 11. CDR3 in amino acids: CASSLIILSGGSYEQYF. DNA for the CDR3: TGTGCCAGCAGCTTAATCATTCTCTCAGGGGGATCCTACGAGCAGTACTTC.

The chain carries TRBV10-3 and TRBJ1-3; D remains ambiguous. Germline CDR1 reads ENHRY; CDR2 reads SYGVKD. The CDR3 spans 13 residues. V dropped 9 bases and J dropped 0 bases, with 9 bases sitting between them. The CDR3 loop is CAILPPSGNTIYF. The CDR3 DNA reads as TGTGCCATTCTCCCCCCCTCTGGAAACACCATATATTTT.

V gene TRBV24-1 combines with J gene TRBJ2-3; 8 bases map to TRBD2. CDR1 is KGHDR and CDR2 is SFDVKD in the germline V gene. The CDR3 has 12 amino acids. V was pared by 9 bases and J by 5 bases, with 3 bases of the junction left unmatched. The DNA of the CDR3 is TGTGCCACCTCCGGGGGGGGAGATACGCAGTATTTT. This sequence encodes CATSGGGDTQYF.

The J gene is TRBJ2-3, the V gene TRBV5-1; maybe TRBD2 (5 bases). The ends were cut back, 3 bases at V and 2 bases at J, with 13 bases in the middle. The germline V gene has CDR1 SGHRS and CDR2 YFSETQ. The CDR3 runs to 15 residues. Here the CDR3 reads CASSSDWAFTDTQYF. The CDR3 nucleotides are TGCGCCAGCAGCTCGGACTGGGCTTTCACAGATACGCAGTATTTT.

The chain uses TRBV27 and TRBJ2-1; possibly TRBD1 or TRBD2 for D (5 bases each). CDR1 and CDR2 from the germline V gene are MNHEY and SMNVEV (reference sequence). Trimming removed 3 bases from V and 10 bases from J, with 22 bases in between. CDR3 length: 16 amino acids. The CDR3 nucleotides are TGTGCCAGCAGTTTTATCGGGACGAAAAGAGGATGGGAGCAGTTCTTC. It is translated as CASSFIGTKRGWEQFF.

The chain links TRBV27 to TRBJ1-2; the match to TRBD1 covers 9 bases. J gave up 4 bases and V 5 bases, and 11 bases lay outside the gene matches. CDR3 size: 16 residues. CDR1 and CDR2 from the germline V gene are MNHEY and SMNVEV (reference sequence). The chain's CDR3 is CASSLTPPTGGYGYTF. The CDR3, as DNA: TGTGCCAGCAGTCTAACCCCCCCGACAGGGGGCTATGGCTACACCTTC.

This rearrangement joins TRBV7-6 to TRBJ2-1; D might be TRBD1 or TRBD2, each matching 6 bases. The germline V gene encodes CDR1 SGHVS and CDR2 FNYEAQ. V lost 2 bases and J lost 6, with 14 bases in between. The CDR3 totals 15 residues. CDR3 region: CASSLRGDRLNEQFF. The CDR3 bases are TGTGCCAGCAGCTTAAGGGGGGACCGGCTCAATGAGCAGTTCTTC.

The chain combines TRBV7-3 with TRBJ2-7; D uncertain. Trimming took off 4 bases at V and 0 bases at J, with 10 bases between the two ends. The CDR3 is 14 residues long. Germline CDR1 is SGHTA and CDR2 is FQGTGA. The CDR3 coding sequence is TGTGCCAGCAGCTCAGGTCGAGACTCCTACGAGCAGTACTTC. It encodes CASSSGRDSYEQYF.

This chain connects TRBV6-5 to TRBJ1-3, with unresolved D. V was shortened by 7 bases and J by 4 bases, with 11 bases between the two germline ends. The CDR3 runs 13 residues. The germline V gene has CDR1 MNHEY and CDR2 SVGAGI. CDR3 nucleotide sequence: TGTGCCAGCACTGTATATAGGGGAAACACCATATATTTT. This encodes CASTVYRGNTIYF.

This clone was counted a single time. The chain has TRBV25-1 and TRBJ2-3, with 11 bases lining up with TRBD2. Losses at the gene ends were 5 bases for V and 1 base for J; bases not matched to a gene: 2. Germline-derived CDR1 and CDR2 are MGHDK and SYGVNS. This CDR3 has 15 residues. CDR3 DNA sequence: TGTGCCAGCAGTCCGACTAGCGGGGGCACAGATACGCAGTATTTT. Its protein is CASSPTSGGTDTQYF.

This chain joins TRBV15 and TRBJ1-6, with 9 nucleotides matching TRBD1. The CDR3 spans 15 residues. V lost 3 bases to trimming and J lost 7 bases; unmatched junction nucleotides: 4. Germline V gives CDR1 LNHNV, CDR2 YYDKDF (reference sequence). CDR3 in amino acids: CATSRDRGGNSPLHF. CDR3 sequence (DNA): TGTGCCACCAGCAGGGACAGGGGCGGCAATTCACCCCTCCACTTT. Combining the CDR3 with reference TRBV15 and TRBJ1-6 gives the whole variable domain DAMVIQNPRYQVTQFGKPVTLSCSQTLNHNVMYWYQQKSSQAPKLLFHYYDKDFNNEADTPDNFQSRRPNTSFCFLDIRSPGLGDTAMYLCATSRDRGGNSPLHFGNGTRLTVT.

This rearrangement joins TRBV7-3 to TRBJ1-1, with no clear D. The CDR3 has 15 amino acids. Germline V gene data show CDR1 as SGHTA and CDR2 as FQGTGA. V was clipped by 1 base and J by 3 bases, with 12 bases between them. CDR3 sequence (DNA): TGTGCCAGCAGCTTAATAAAGGGAAGCCACACTGAAGCTTTCTTT. This translates into CASSLIKGSHTEAFF.

In regard to this clone: This sample includes further DNA sequences coding for the same CDR3. This chain uses TRBV9 with TRBJ2-3; D might be TRBD2 (6 bases). Germline CDR1 SGDLS, CDR2 YYNGEE. The CDR3 contains 14 residues. Deletions cut 3 bases from V and 1 base from J, with 9 bases between. The CDR3: CASSAGGRTDTQYF. CDR3 bases: TGTGCCAGCAGCGCCGGGGGACGCACAGATACGCAGTATTTT.

The rearrangement links TRBV28 to TRBJ2-1, with D hard to call. Trimming removed 2 bases from V and 7 bases from J, with 15 bases in between. CDR3 size: 15 residues. Germline V gene sequence: CDR1 MDHEN, CDR2 SYDVKM. CDR3 sequence reads: CASSLRAPLRNEQFF. The CDR3 DNA is TGTGCCAGCAGTTTAAGGGCCCCCCTTCGGAATGAGCAGTTCTTC. The full variable domain, in which reference TRBV28 and TRBJ2-1 provide the parts outside the CDR3, is DVKVTQSSRYLVKRTGEKVFLECVQDMDHENMFWYRQDPGLGLRLIYFSYDVKMKEKGDIPEGYSVSREKKERFSLILESASTNQTSMYLCASSLRAPLRNEQFFGPGTRLTVL.

This chain links TRBV10-3 with TRBJ1-4; 11 bases match TRBD1. This CDR3 has 15 amino acids. V trimming: 6 bases; J trimming: 8 bases; junction bases outside the gene matches: 8. The germline V gene encodes CDR1 ENHRY and CDR2 SYGVKD. CDR3 amino acids: CAISPDRGRREKLFF. The CDR3 coding sequence is TGTGCCATCAGCCCGGACAGGGGGCGCCGGGAAAAACTGTTTTTT.

The CDR3 coding sequence is TGTGCCAGCAGCGTATCTGGAAACACCATATATTTT. Protein product: CASSVSGNTIYF. The V call is TRBV14, the J call TRBJ1-3; D remains unclear. The V gene lost 5 bases and the J gene lost 1 base, with 3 bases spanning the gap. The V gene's germline CDR1 is SGHDN and CDR2 FVKESK. This CDR3 has 12 amino acids.